This T cell receptor (beta chain) was recovered during a study of blood T cell repertoires in COVID-19. Study-wide background: Sample material is recorded as cDNA or gDNA derived from T cells, B-cell-depleted T cells, or PBMCs.

Between the trimmed V and J ends, which lost 0 bases and 7 bases, there was a span of 13 bases. This CDR3 is 15 amino acids long. Germline-derived CDR1 and CDR2 are SGHRS and YFSETQ. Method: immunoSEQ multiplex PCR; TCRdb's copy keeps in-frame clones and lacks some. Of under 350,000 clones listed, just over 85% were seen once; the top ten hold around 4.6%. This clone was found a few times. This TCR derives from a man aged 30 to 45 who had recovered from COVID-19. Sequenced sample: PBMCs or T cells enriched from blood (not recorded which). The chain joins TRBV5-1 to TRBJ1-4; weak D call: TRBD1 (5 bases). The CDR3 spells CASSLVGTGGEKLFF. The CDR3 DNA follows: TGCGCCAGCAGCTTGGTGGGGACGGGGGGTGAAAAACTGTTTTTT.